A single sample gave rise to the 23 T cell receptor beta chains below, sequenced in a study of blood T cell repertoires in COVID-19 (dated by TCRdb to between 2020 and 2021). Library prep was done by the immunoSEQ multiplex PCR assay. This immuneACCESS table, as held by TCRdb, lists in-frame sequences with V and J called but not all clones. Of the missing ones, under half trace to an unresolved V gene in checked studies; the others have no known cause. The sample records tens of thousands of clones, around 80% of which are singletons. The top ten constitute roughly a sixth of the sample. Material for sequencing was peripheral blood. The origin of the receptors is a human donor in a cohort sampled during active COVID-19.

The rearrangement uses TRBV4-3 and TRBJ1-1; D unresolved. Germline CDR1 is LGHNA and CDR2 is YSLEER. The CDR3 contains 15 residues. With 0 bases removed from V and 1 base from J, the gap between germline ends came to 9 bases. The CDR3: CASSQDGSGNTEAFF. Written as DNA, the CDR3 is TGCGCCAGCAGCCAAGATGGCTCGGGGAACACTGAAGCTTTCTTT.

This clone was found once. The gene calls are TRBV7-3 and TRBJ1-6; D is possibly TRBD1 (5 bases). The CDR3 spans 15 residues. Germline values: CDR1 SGHTA, CDR2 FQGTGA. The ends were cut back, 4 bases at V and 8 bases at J, with 15 bases in the middle. The CDR3: CASSSSGAAYSPLHF. DNA of the CDR3: TGTGCCAGCAGCTCGAGCGGGGCGGCCTATTCACCCCTCCACTTT. The full variable domain, rest sourced from reference TRBV7-3 and TRBJ1-6, is GAGVSQTPSNKVTEKGKYVELRCDPISGHTALYWYRQSLGQGPEFLIYFQGTGAADDSGLPNDRFFAVRPEGSVSTLKIQRTERGDSAVYLCASSSSGAAYSPLHFGNGTRLTVT.

The chain couples TRBV5-1 to TRBJ1-1; D not certain. The germline V gene encodes CDR1 SGHRS and CDR2 YFSETQ. This CDR3 region has 14 residues. V was pared by 1 base and J by 3 bases, with 10 bases between. CDR3 coding DNA: TGCGCCAGCAGCTTGTCGAGGGTCGACACTGAAGCTTTCTTT. Protein sequence: CASSLSRVDTEAFF.

This clone was recorded once. J is TRBJ2-3 and V is TRBV13; 8 nucleotides agree with TRBD2. Per the germline V gene, CDR1 is PRHDT and CDR2 is FYEKMQ (reference sequence). V shed 0 bases and J 0 bases; nucleotides not matched to a gene: 8. This CDR3 has 18 amino acids. The CDR3: CASSLGLRGDPSTDTQYF. In nucleotides, the CDR3 is TGTGCCAGCAGCTTAGGCTTGCGGGGGGACCCTAGCACAGATACGCAGTATTTT.

The chain combines TRBV5-5 with TRBJ1-5, with D unresolved. Germline V gene sequence: CDR1 SGHKS, CDR2 YYEKEE (reference sequence). CDR3 length equals 15 residues. Trimming cost V 0 bases and J 4 bases, with 11 bases left between them. The CDR3 loop is CASSLAPSGNQPQHF. The CDR3 DNA reads TGTGCCAGCAGCTTGGCCCCCTCAGGAAATCAGCCCCAGCATTTT.

In regard to this clone: The same CDR3 can be traced to other DNA sequences in this sample. V usage is TRBV7-2 and J usage is TRBJ1-1; 7 nucleotides line up with TRBD1. The trim removed 5 bases at V and 1 base at J, leaving 4 bases unmatched. This CDR3 contains 14 residues. Germline lookup yields CDR1 SGHTA and CDR2 FQGNSA. The CDR3 sequence: CASSPGTANTEAFF. The CDR3, as DNA: TGTGCCAGCAGCCCAGGGACAGCGAACACTGAAGCTTTCTTT. Combining the CDR3 with reference TRBV7-2 and TRBJ1-1 gives the whole variable domain GAGVSQSPSNKVTEKGKDVELRCDPISGHTALYWYRQSLGQGLEFLIYFQGNSAPDKSGLPSDRFSAERTGGSVSTLTIQRTQQEDSAVYLCASSPGTANTEAFFGQGTRLTVV.

The chain couples TRBV15 to TRBJ1-5; D gene ambiguous. This CDR3 region has 16 residues. CDR1 LNHNV and CDR2 YYDKDF come from the germline V gene (reference sequence). V dropped 0 bases and J dropped 0 bases, with 9 bases sitting between them. CDR3: CATSRDAGNSNQPQHF. In DNA form, the CDR3 reads TGTGCCACCAGCAGAGATGCAGGCAATAGCAATCAGCCCCAGCATTTT.

The CDR3 protein is CAISGKTPGHLADTQYF. In DNA form, the CDR3 reads TGTGCCATCAGTGGCAAAACCCCGGGACACTTAGCAGATACGCAGTATTTT. This chain links TRBV10-3 with TRBJ2-3, with TRBD1 as a possible D gene (6 bases). V was shortened by 4 bases and J by 4 bases, with 21 bases between the two germline ends. Germline V gene data show CDR1 as ENHRY and CDR2 as SYGVKD. The CDR3 consists of 17 residues.

The chain links TRBV5-4 to TRBJ2-5, with D maybe TRBD2 (5 bases). The V end was cut by 0 bases, the J end by 1 base, with 13 bases between. Germline loops: CDR1 SGHNT, CDR2 YYREEE (reference sequence). This CDR3 region has 16 residues. CDR3 DNA sequence: TGTGCCAGCAGCTTGGGCCTTAGCGAAACCCAAGAGACCCAGTACTTC. This translates into CASSLGLSETQETQYF.

The chain uses TRBV7-2 and TRBJ1-4; the D gene is possibly TRBD1 (5 bases). Germline CDR1 and CDR2: SGHTA and FQGNSA. Trimming shortened V by 4 bases and J by 8 bases, and 20 bases separated the two germline ends. This CDR3 spans 16 amino acids. CDR3 sequence (DNA): TGTGCCAGCAGCTCCCGGGCCCAGGGCAATAGGGAAAAACTGTTTTTT. It specifies CASSSRAQGNREKLFF.

V and J are TRBV6-1 and TRBJ1-2, with TRBD1 identical over 7 bases. The CDR3 extends over 13 amino acids. V lost 3 bases to trimming and J lost 10 bases; unmatched junction nucleotides: 8. Germline assignment: CDR1 MNHNS and CDR2 SASEGT. In nucleotides, the CDR3 is TGTGCCAGCAGTGATTTCCCGGGACAGCTCTACACCTTC. Translation: CASSDFPGQLYTF.

The chain uses TRBV4-1 and TRBJ1-5; D possibly corresponds to TRBD1 (6 bases). Germline lookup yields CDR1 MGHRA and CDR2 YSYEKL. CDR3 length: 15 residues. With 0 bases removed from V and 5 bases from J, the gap between germline ends came to 11 bases. CDR3 nucleotide sequence: TGCGCCAGCAGCCAAGATCCAACAGGGTATCAGCCCCAGCATTTT. Its protein product is CASSQDPTGYQPQHF.

This rearrangement joins TRBV7-9 to TRBJ1-6; tentative D call: TRBD1 (5 bases). This CDR3 has 14 amino acids. Per the germline V gene, CDR1 is SEHNR and CDR2 is FQNEAQ (reference sequence). The V end lost 5 bases, the J end lost 5 bases, and 10 bases lay between the germline ends. CDR3 nucleotide sequence: TGTGCCAGCAGCCCCGGGGGACATAATTCACCCCTCCACTTT. It codes for CASSPGGHNSPLHF.

This clone was observed a few times. The chain couples TRBV15 to TRBJ2-7; no reliable D call. Trimming took 3 bases from V and 5 from J, leaving 8 bases between them. The CDR3 runs to 12 residues. CDR1 and CDR2 (germline): LNHNV, YYDKDF (reference sequence). CDR3 amino acids: CATSSQIDEQYF. CDR3 in DNA: TGTGCCACCAGCAGCCAGATCGACGAGCAGTACTTC.

This chain connects TRBV5-1 to TRBJ2-7; D possibly corresponds to TRBD2 (6 bases). The V end was cut by 2 bases, the J end by 0 bases, with 15 bases between. The CDR3 loop spans 16 amino acids. The germline V gene has CDR1 SGHRS and CDR2 YFSETQ. The CDR3 coding sequence is TGCGCCAGCAGCTTCCCGGGGGTGTTCAGCTCCTACGAGCAGTACTTC. It yields the protein CASSFPGVFSSYEQYF.

The CDR3: CASSLGQANYGYTF. For the CDR3, the DNA is TGCGCCAGCAGCTTAGGACAGGCTAACTATGGCTACACCTTC. J is TRBJ1-2 and V is TRBV5-1; the match to TRBD1 covers 7 bases. The CDR3 consists of 14 residues. Germline V lookup: CDR1 SGHRS, CDR2 YFSETQ. With V trimmed by 2 bases and J by 0 bases, 1 base remained unmatched.

About this clone itself: Other DNA variants within this sample encode the same CDR3. V and J are TRBV7-2 and TRBJ2-2, with no clear D. V was clipped by 5 bases and J by 3 bases, with 4 bases between them. The CDR3 consists of 12 residues. In germline, CDR1 is SGHTA, CDR2 FQGNSA. The CDR3 DNA sequence: TGTGCCAGCAGCCCCTACACCGGGGAGCTGTTTTTT. It translates to CASSPYTGELFF.

The chain uses TRBV11-3 and TRBJ1-2; TRBD1 matches at 12 bases. The germline CDR1 and CDR2 sequences are SGHNT and YENEEA. V lost 3 bases to trimming and J lost 6 bases; unmatched junction nucleotides: 11. This CDR3 has 17 amino acids. The CDR3 DNA follows: TGTGCCAGCAGCTTCCCGGGACAGGGGGCGCATTCCCATGGCTACACCTTC. This sequence encodes CASSFPGQGAHSHGYTF.

The chain is built from TRBV11-1 and TRBJ2-7; perhaps TRBD1 as D (5 bases). V lost 4 bases, J lost 2 bases, and 9 bases lay in between. Per the germline V gene, CDR1 is SGHAT and CDR2 is FQDESV (reference sequence). This CDR3 comprises 13 residues. CDR3 protein: CASSSQGAYEQYF. The CDR3, as DNA: TGTGCCAGCAGCTCCCAGGGCGCCTACGAGCAGTACTTC.

The chain carries TRBV27 and TRBJ2-2; D perhaps matches TRBD1 (6 bases). Germline V gives CDR1 MNHEY, CDR2 SMNVEV (reference sequence). The V end lost 5 bases, the J end lost 6 bases, and 10 bases lay between the germline ends. The CDR3 covers 13 residues. This chain's CDR3 is CASSIQGAGELFF. CDR3 nucleotide sequence: TGTGCCAGCAGTATACAGGGTGCCGGGGAGCTGTTTTTT.

V gene TRBV7-2 combines with J gene TRBJ2-6; 8 bases are shared with TRBD1. The CDR3 is 15 amino acids. Unmatched junction bases numbered 1, after V lost 4 bases and J lost 2 bases. Germline V gene data show CDR1 as SGHTA and CDR2 as FQGNSA. The CDR3 DNA is TGTGCCAGCAGCTCGGACAGGGCTGGGGCCAACGTCCTGACTTTC. This translates into CASSSDRAGANVLTF.

The V gene is TRBV18, the J gene TRBJ1-2; TRBD1 matches 7 bases. J was trimmed by 7 bases and V by 3 bases; bases with no gene match: 5. Per the germline V gene, CDR1 is KGHSH and CDR2 is LQKENI. This CDR3 is built from 13 residues. CDR3 protein: CASSPGTDSGYTF. The CDR3 nucleotides are TGTGCCAGCTCACCTGGGACAGATAGTGGCTACACCTTC.

The genes are TRBV25-1 and TRBJ2-5, with D perhaps TRBD2 (6 bases). V lost 6 bases to trimming and J lost 5 bases, with 10 bases between them. In germline, CDR1 is MGHDK, CDR2 SYGVNS. This CDR3 has 12 amino acids. The chain's CDR3 is CASRGTSETQYF. As DNA, the CDR3 is TGTGCCAGCAGGGGGACTTCCGAGACCCAGTACTTC.